This TCR beta chain came from a study of T cells in tuberculosis. Study at large: The T cells targeted glucose monomycolate, a mycobacterial lipid, via CD1B. Blood was taken before or within 7 days of anti-tuberculosis therapy. Overall study findings and caveats: Active tuberculosis alpha repertoires lay closer to GMM-specific TCRs than controls'.

TCRdb keeps only in-frame clones here, not all; method: immunoSEQ multiplex PCR. The repertoire consists of around 49,000 clones, with around 96% occurring once and the leading ten covering about 1.5%. Trimming took off 4 bases at V and 7 bases at J, with 14 bases between the two ends. Germline V lookup: CDR1 MNHNS, CDR2 SASEGT. This CDR3 contains 15 residues. Time point reported: new active TB diagnosis, blood taken before or within 7 days of starting treatment. On average approximately 100,000 T cells per donor were immunosequenced. Comment on this clone: The antigen is not known.

The source of this sequence is an adult with tuberculosis. The rearrangement uses TRBV6-1 and TRBJ1-6; possibly TRBD1 for D (6 bases). The starting material was PBMCs, obtained at tuberculosis diagnosis. The CDR3 protein is CASSVGQGFNSPLHF. CDR3 coding DNA: TGTGCCAGCAGTGTAGGGCAGGGGTTCAATTCACCCCTCCACTTT.